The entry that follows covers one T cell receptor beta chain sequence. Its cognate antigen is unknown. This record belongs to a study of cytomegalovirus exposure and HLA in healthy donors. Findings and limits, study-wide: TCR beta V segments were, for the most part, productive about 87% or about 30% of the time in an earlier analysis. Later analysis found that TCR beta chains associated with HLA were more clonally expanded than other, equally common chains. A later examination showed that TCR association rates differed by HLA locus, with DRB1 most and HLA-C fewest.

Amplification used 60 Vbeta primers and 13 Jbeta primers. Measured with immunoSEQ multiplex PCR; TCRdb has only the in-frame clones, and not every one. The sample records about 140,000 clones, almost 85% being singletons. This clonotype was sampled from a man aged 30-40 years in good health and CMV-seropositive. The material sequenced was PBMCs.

CDR3 in DNA: TGTGCCAGTAGTCTCCAGCGGGGGTGGGAGACCCAGTACTTC. Amino acids: CASSLQRGWETQYF. The J gene is TRBJ2-5, the V gene TRBV19, with 8 positions matching TRBD2. V lost 5 bases, J lost 5 bases, and 7 bases stayed unmatched. The CDR3 is 14 residues long. Per the germline V gene, CDR1 is LNHDA and CDR2 is SQIVND (reference sequence).